The 15 T cell receptor beta chains given below trace back to one sample, sequenced in a study of T cell responses to AZD1222 COVID-19 vaccine. Only in-frame clones appear in the TCRdb table, and some are missing; sequencing was by immunoSEQ multiplex PCR. The sample has 95,000 to 100,000 clones, roughly 86% seen once. The sample here was peripheral blood, taken on day 0 of AZD1222 vaccination. These receptors all come from an adult in good health.

The J gene is TRBJ1-5, the V gene TRBV3-1 (or the pseudogene TRBV3-2), with D uncertain. Deletions cut 4 bases from V and 4 bases from J, with 8 bases between. This CDR3 comprises 13 residues. From germline, CDR1 is LGHDT and CDR2 YNNKEL (reference sequence). CDR3 nucleotides: TGTGCCAGCAGCCGAGTCAGAAATCAGCCCCAGCATTTT. Its translation: CASSRVRNQPQHF.

The V and J genes are TRBV7-6 and TRBJ2-3, with TRBD2 identical over 7 bases. V was pared by 5 bases and J by 11 bases, with 13 bases of the junction left unmatched. Germline CDR1 is SGHVS and CDR2 is FNYEAQ. The CDR3 length is 14 residues. CDR3 coding DNA: TGTGCCAGCAGCACTCCTAGCGGTCTTTTGGGGCAGTATTTT. This encodes CASSTPSGLLGQYF.

The V gene is TRBV27, the J gene TRBJ2-5, with D hard to call. Trimming pared 5 bases from V and 3 bases from J, leaving 10 bases between. The CDR3 has 13 residues. Germline V gene data show CDR1 as MNHEY and CDR2 as SMNVEV (reference sequence). The CDR3 DNA sequence: TGTGCCAGCAGTCTCCTGACGGAAGAGACCCAGTACTTC. Residues: CASSLLTEETQYF.

The CDR3, as DNA: TGTGCCAGCAGCTTAGGGGCAGGGGATAACACTGAAGCTTTCTTT. It translates to CASSLGAGDNTEAFF. The chain joins TRBV7-9 to TRBJ1-1; D might be TRBD1 (6 bases). The CDR3 spans 15 residues. V lost 1 base and J 2 bases, leaving 11 bases between the germline ends. Germline V lookup: CDR1 SEHNR, CDR2 FQNEAQ (reference sequence).

The chain combines TRBV7-2 with TRBJ1-1; D call uncertain. Germline lookup yields CDR1 SGHTA and CDR2 FQGNSA. The germline V and J ends were trimmed by 1 base and 1 base, with 16 bases remaining between them. The CDR3 runs to 17 residues. The CDR3 coding sequence is TGTGCCAGCAGCTTAGATTTCTTCGATATTAAGAACACTGAAGCTTTCTTT. It codes for CASSLDFFDIKNTEAFF.

The chain employs TRBV28 and TRBJ2-1; TRBD2 matches 9 bases. The germline gives CDR1 MDHEN, CDR2 SYDVKM. CDR3 length equals 12 residues. With 11 bases clipped from V and 15 bases from J, the junction kept 14 bases outside the gene matches. CDR3 sequence: CASRPAGGVMFF. The CDR3 bases are TGTGCCTCAAGGCCAGCGGGAGGTGTTATGTTCTTC. The full variable domain, completed using reference TRBV28 and TRBJ2-1, is DVKVTQSSRYLVKRTGEKVFLECVQDMDHENMFWYRQDPGLGLRLIYFSYDVKMKEKGDIPEGYSVSREKKERFSLILESASTNQTSMYLCASRPAGGVMFFGPGTRLTVL.

This clone was picked up one time. The V call is TRBV28, the J call TRBJ1-2; TRBD1 might be the D (6 bases). There are 15 residues in the CDR3. Per the germline V gene, CDR1 is MDHEN and CDR2 is SYDVKM. The V gene lost 8 bases and the J gene lost 2 bases, with 18 bases spanning the gap. Written as DNA, the CDR3 is TGTGCCAGCGGGGAGAGTGGGGGCGCCAACTATGGCTACACCTTC. Its translation: CASGESGGANYGYTF.

The chain's CDR3 is CASSLRSGVTEAFF. As DNA, the CDR3 is TGTGCCAGCAGTTTAAGGTCAGGGGTAACTGAAGCTTTCTTT. The chain recombines TRBV28 with TRBJ1-1; maybe TRBD1 (6 bases). Trimming shortened V by 2 bases and J by 5 bases, and 12 bases separated the two germline ends. The CDR3 is 14 residues long. Per germline, CDR1 MDHEN and CDR2 SYDVKM.

The gene calls are TRBV27 and TRBJ1-2; TRBD1 is a possible D gene (5 bases). The CDR3 extends over 13 amino acids. V was cut by 2 bases and J by 2 bases, with 6 bases left in between. In germline, CDR1 is MNHEY, CDR2 SMNVEV (reference sequence). This CDR3 reads CASSLGGNYGYTF. Written as DNA, the CDR3 is TGTGCCAGCAGTTTAGGGGGAAACTATGGCTACACCTTC.

The rearrangement uses TRBV5-4 and TRBJ2-7; TRBD2 might be the D (6 bases). This CDR3 contains 15 residues. V lost 3 bases, J lost 2 bases, and 15 bases lay in between. Germline V lookup: CDR1 SGHNT, CDR2 YYREEE (reference sequence). CDR3 in amino acids: CASSSFSGDPYEQYF. Written as DNA, the CDR3 is TGTGCCAGCAGCTCCTTTAGCGGAGACCCCTACGAGCAGTACTTC.

The V gene is TRBV28, the J gene TRBJ2-5; D is ambiguous. Trimming shortened V by 10 bases and J by 5 bases, and 14 bases separated the two germline ends. The germline CDR1 and CDR2 sequences are MDHEN and SYDVKM. CDR3 length: 12 residues. The CDR3 here is CATSTPRETQYF. As DNA, the CDR3 is TGTGCCACCTCAACCCCAAGGGAGACCCAGTACTTC.

V gene TRBV28 combines with J gene TRBJ1-5, with D unresolved. Germline V gene sequence: CDR1 MDHEN, CDR2 SYDVKM. V was clipped by 5 bases and J by 0 bases, with 8 bases between them. The CDR3 runs to 14 residues. The CDR3 spells CASSGFPSNQPQHF. The CDR3, as DNA: TGTGCCAGCAGTGGGTTCCCTAGCAATCAGCCCCAGCATTTT.

The V call is TRBV30, the J call TRBJ1-1, with no clear D. V dropped 8 bases and J dropped 5 bases, with 15 bases sitting between them. Per the germline V gene, CDR1 is GTSNPN and CDR2 is SVGIG (reference sequence). CDR3 length: 12 amino acids. In DNA, the CDR3 is TGTGCCCGCCGGACGGCCCGAACTGAAGCTTTCTTT. This encodes CARRTARTEAFF.

Here the CDR3 reads CASSLVRETHEQFF. In DNA form, the CDR3 reads TGTGCCAGCAGCTTAGTCCGAGAGACCCATGAGCAGTTCTTC. The chain recombines TRBV7-2 with TRBJ2-1, with D unresolved. The CDR3 spans 14 residues. Germline V gives CDR1 SGHTA, CDR2 FQGNSA. The ends were cut back, 1 base at V and 8 bases at J, with 12 bases in the middle.

This CDR3 is CASSHQTGVETQYF. The CDR3 region has the DNA TGTGCCAGCAGTCACCAGACAGGGGTAGAGACCCAGTACTTC. The chain links TRBV28 to TRBJ2-5; 8 bases match TRBD1. V lost 5 bases and J lost 4; bases outside the gene matches: 6. The CDR3 totals 14 residues. CDR1 and CDR2 (germline): MDHEN, SYDVKM.